The TCR beta chain under discussion was sequenced for a study of somatic mutations in cytotoxic T cells in rheumatoid arthritis. In the study overall: The flow sorting of some V beta antibody-stained T-cell populations reached nearly 100% purity, and the sorted populations included V beta1+ cells sequenced for TCRB. Study findings and constraints: Among under 75 patients, several showed a largest CD8+ clone that surpassed 20% of CD8+ cells.

A word on this clone: Its antigen is as yet unknown.

TCRdb's copy holds only in-frame clones and misses some; the assay was immunoSEQ multiplex PCR. Among some 10,000 clones listed, approximately 90% were seen once. The CDR3 length is 13 residues. CDR1 and CDR2 (germline): GTSNPN, SVGIG (reference sequence). Trimming left V 0 bases short and J 8 bases short, with 11 bases between. This receptor was identified in a woman aged 18-29 years with rheumatoid arthritis. The chain is built from TRBV30 and TRBJ2-4; D uncertain. The sequenced sample was CD8+ T cells sorted from blood. CDR3 sequence: CAWSVQVADIQYF. In DNA form, the CDR3 reads TGTGCCTGGAGTGTACAAGTCGCGGACATTCAGTACTTC.